The sequence of this T cell receptor beta chain was determined in a study of resident and recirculating memory T cells in vitiligo. Across the study: Epidermis came from shave biopsies of lesional and nonlesional sites, plus PBMCs. Study-level results: Different lesions suggested infiltration by different T cell clones.

TCRdb keeps only in-frame clones here, not all; method: immunoSEQ multiplex PCR. The sample has 55,000 to 75,000 clones, roughly nine tenths seen once. This clone was observed once. Antigen: not known. Germline-derived CDR1 and CDR2 are SGHDT and YYEEEE. The CDR3 has 15 amino acids. Between the trimmed V and J ends, which lost 1 base and 1 base, there was a span of 10 bases. Anyone treated within the previous three months was excluded. Sequenced sample: blood. The receptor's source is a male donor with vitiligo. The chain combines TRBV5-6 with TRBJ2-3; tentative D call: TRBD1 (5 bases). CDR3 amino acids: CASSLSDTGTDTQYF. CDR3 nucleotides: TGTGCCAGCAGCTTGTCGGACACGGGCACAGATACGCAGTATTTT.